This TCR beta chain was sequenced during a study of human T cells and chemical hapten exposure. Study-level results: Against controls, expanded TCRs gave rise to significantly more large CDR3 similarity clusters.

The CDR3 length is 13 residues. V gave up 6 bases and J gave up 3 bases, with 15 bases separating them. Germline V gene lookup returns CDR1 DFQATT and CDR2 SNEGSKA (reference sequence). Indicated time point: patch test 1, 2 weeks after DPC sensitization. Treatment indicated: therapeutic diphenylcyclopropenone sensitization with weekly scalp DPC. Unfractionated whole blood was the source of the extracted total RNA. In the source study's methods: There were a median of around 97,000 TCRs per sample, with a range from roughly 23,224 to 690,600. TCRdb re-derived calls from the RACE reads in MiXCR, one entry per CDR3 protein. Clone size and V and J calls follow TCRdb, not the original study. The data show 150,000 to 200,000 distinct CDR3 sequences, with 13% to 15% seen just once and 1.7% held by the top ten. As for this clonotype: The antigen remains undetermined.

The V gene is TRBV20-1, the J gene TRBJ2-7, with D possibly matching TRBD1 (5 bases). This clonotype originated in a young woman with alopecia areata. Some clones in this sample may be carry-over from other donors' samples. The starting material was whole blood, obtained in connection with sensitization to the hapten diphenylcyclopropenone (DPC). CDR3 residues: CSAKGNRLYEQYF. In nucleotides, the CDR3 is TGCAGTGCCAAGGGCAACAGGCTCTACGAGCAGTACTTC.